The 20 T cell receptor beta chains listed next were all sequenced from one sample in a study of CD8 T cells in ankylosing spondylitis (dated by TCRdb to about 2017). The protocol used for the library was 5' RACE. The sequencer listed for this sample is Illumina MiSeq. Through fastp at Q25 and MiXCR, TCRdb rebuilt clones from the public reads, retaining in-frame beta chains. Each CDR3 protein gets just one entry, which takes the most common genes and DNA from the rows behind it. Here the sample has over 30,000 distinct CDR3 sequences; approximately 15% occur a single time. The top ten clonotypes cover over 45% of the sample. The specimen was blood. The receptors derive from a male donor with ankylosing spondylitis or in good health (not recorded which).

The chain joins TRBV14 to TRBJ2-3, with D maybe TRBD2 (6 bases). CDR3 length equals 12 residues. The V gene's germline CDR1 is SGHDN and CDR2 FVKESK. The V end lost 4 bases, the J end lost 9 bases, and 11 bases lay between the germline ends. CDR3 in DNA: TGTGCCAGCAGCCTCGGGAGAAGAACGCAGTATTTT. Amino acid sequence: CASSLGRRTQYF. Full variable domain (rest looked up from reference TRBV14 and TRBJ2-3): EAGVTQFPSHSVIEKGQTVTLRCDPISGHDNLYWYRRVMGKEIKFLLHFVKESKQDESGMPNNRFLAERTGGTYSTLKVQPAELEDSGVYFCASSLGRRTQYFGPGTRLTVL.

The chain has TRBV5-5 and TRBJ2-3; D remains ambiguous. The CDR3 runs to 14 residues. The germline gives CDR1 SGHKS, CDR2 YYEKEE (reference sequence). Trimming took 4 bases from V and 6 from J, leaving 15 bases between them. CDR3 sequence (DNA): TGTGCCAGCAGCCCCAGGTGGAAAGGGGATACGCAGTATTTT. The encoded protein is CASSPRWKGDTQYF.

CDR3 sequence: CASSLAVAVDTGELFF. Here the CDR3 DNA reads TGTGCCAGCAGCTTAGCAGTAGCGGTTGACACCGGGGAGCTGTTTTTT. This chain uses TRBV7-2 with TRBJ2-2; possible D gene TRBD2, 6 bases. V lost 0 bases and J 3 bases, leaving 11 bases between the germline ends. CDR3 size: 16 residues. Per germline, CDR1 SGHTA and CDR2 FQGNSA. Filled out from reference TRBV7-2 and TRBJ2-2, the complete variable domain reads GAGVSQSPSNKVTEKGKDVELRCDPISGHTALYWYRQSLGQGLEFLIYFQGNSAPDKSGLPSDRFSAERTGGSVSTLTIQRTQQEDSAVYLCASSLAVAVDTGELFFGEGSRLTVL.

The chain joins TRBV20-1 to TRBJ2-5; 11 bases align to TRBD1. V shed 5 bases and J 2 bases; nucleotides not matched to a gene: 7. The CDR3 totals 15 residues. In germline, CDR1 is DFQATT, CDR2 SNEGSKA (reference sequence). Here the CDR3 DNA reads TGCAGTGCTCTAACGGACAGGGGGCGGCAAGAGACCCAGTACTTC. Its translation: CSALTDRGRQETQYF.

The CDR3 DNA is TGTGCCACCAGTGATTTTAAGGGGCGCGATGGCTACACCTTC. Amino acids: CATSDFKGRDGYTF. This chain uses TRBV24-1 with TRBJ1-2; D is possibly TRBD1 (5 bases). The V and J ends lost 1 base and 6 bases respectively, with 11 bases between them. Germline V lookup: CDR1 KGHDR, CDR2 SFDVKD. CDR3 length: 14 residues.

This clonotype was seen a handful of times. The chain couples TRBV7-2 to TRBJ2-7; D ambiguous. The CDR3 length is 11 residues. Germline V gene sequence: CDR1 SGHTA, CDR2 FQGNSA. The V gene lost 5 bases and the J gene lost 4 bases, with 6 bases spanning the gap. CDR3: CASSPSYEQYF. The CDR3 bases are TGTGCCAGCAGCCCCAGTTACGAGCAGTACTTC.

This clonotype was detected many times. V and J are TRBV5-1 and TRBJ2-3, with a tentative D call TRBD1 (5 bases). CDR1 and CDR2 from the germline V gene are SGHRS and YFSETQ. The CDR3 contains 16 residues. V lost 0 bases and J lost 2, with 13 bases in between. The CDR3 nucleotides are TGCGCCAGCAGCTTGGTGGCGCAGGGCGACACAGATACGCAGTATTTT. Translation: CASSLVAQGDTDTQYF. Full variable domain (remainder filled in from reference TRBV5-1 and TRBJ2-3): KAGVTQTPRYLIKTRGQQVTLSCSPISGHRSVSWYQQTPGQGLQFLFEYFSETQRNKGNFPGRFSGRQFSNSRSEMNVSTLELGDSALYLCASSLVAQGDTDTQYFGPGTRLTVL.

This chain connects TRBV9 to TRBJ2-7; D perhaps matches TRBD2 (5 bases). V lost 0 bases and J lost 7, with 14 bases in between. Germline CDR1 SGDLS, CDR2 YYNGEE. This CDR3 comprises 14 residues. The CDR3 sequence: CASSVDDGNAEQYF. In nucleotides, the CDR3 is TGTGCCAGCAGCGTAGATGACGGGAACGCTGAGCAGTACTTC.

This clonotype has a handful of counts. The chain links TRBV20-1 to TRBJ2-1; the match to TRBD2 covers 8 bases. CDR1 is DFQATT and CDR2 is SNEGSKA in the germline V gene (reference sequence). This CDR3 is built from 15 residues. V gave up 6 bases and J gave up 0 bases; unmatched junction bases: 7. This CDR3 reads CSAIPAGVSYNEQFF. As DNA, the CDR3 is TGCAGTGCCATACCAGCGGGAGTCTCCTACAATGAGCAGTTCTTC.

This chain uses TRBV27 with TRBJ1-2; maybe TRBD1 (5 bases). This CDR3 is 14 amino acids long. Per the germline V gene, CDR1 is MNHEY and CDR2 is SMNVEV (reference sequence). Trimming cost V 6 bases and J 2 bases, with 13 bases left between them. CDR3 loop: CASRNWGSNYGYTF. CDR3 nucleotide sequence: TGTGCCAGCAGAAATTGGGGGTCCAACTATGGCTACACCTTC.

The chain employs TRBV29-1 and TRBJ2-1; weak D call: TRBD1 (5 bases). Per the germline V gene, CDR1 is SQVTM and CDR2 is ANQGSEA. CDR3 size: 13 residues. V shed 7 bases and J shed 0 bases, with 10 bases lying between them. The CDR3 region has the DNA TGCAGCGCCTTAACAGGCTCCTACAATGAGCAGTTCTTC. It yields the protein CSALTGSYNEQFF.

This clonotype was seen a few times. The chain joins TRBV6-2 or TRBV6-3 to TRBJ2-3; the D is unclear. CDR1 and CDR2 from the germline V gene are MNHEY and SVGEGT. Trimming cost V 0 bases and J 1 base, with 11 bases left between them. This CDR3 is built from 16 residues. CDR3 sequence (DNA): TGTGCCAGCAGTTACTCGAGAACAACCGGCACAGATACGCAGTATTTT. It is translated as CASSYSRTTGTDTQYF.

This chain connects TRBV7-9 to TRBJ2-3; 11 bases match TRBD2. Per germline, CDR1 SEHNR and CDR2 FQNEAQ (reference sequence). V dropped 6 bases and J dropped 1; count of bases not matched to a gene: 6. The CDR3 covers 16 residues. The CDR3 protein is CASRGSGLAGTDTQYF. The DNA for the CDR3 is TGTGCCAGCAGAGGCTCGGGACTAGCGGGCACAGATACGCAGTATTTT.

The rearrangement joins TRBV14 to TRBJ1-3, with no clear D. V gave up 4 bases and J gave up 4 bases, with 14 bases separating them. CDR3 size: 15 residues. Germline V gene lookup returns CDR1 SGHDN and CDR2 FVKESK. The CDR3 loop is CASSPFFGGGNTIYF. CDR3 bases: TGTGCCAGCAGCCCCTTTTTTGGAGGGGGAAACACCATATATTTT. The complete variable domain, with remaining parts taken from reference TRBV14 and TRBJ1-3, reads EAGVTQFPSHSVIEKGQTVTLRCDPISGHDNLYWYRRVMGKEIKFLLHFVKESKQDESGMPNNRFLAERTGGTYSTLKVQPAELEDSGVYFCASSPFFGGGNTIYFGEGSWLTVV.

Many counts were recorded for this clonotype. The rearrangement links TRBV6-6 to TRBJ2-2; D could derive from TRBD1 or TRBD2 (5 bases each). Germline V lookup: CDR1 MNHNY, CDR2 SVGAGI (reference sequence). The CDR3 totals 15 residues. V was cut by 2 bases and J by 1 base, with 8 bases left in between. The CDR3 sequence is CASSYGGKNTGELFF. The CDR3 DNA reads as TGTGCCAGCAGTTACGGGGGAAAGAACACCGGGGAGCTGTTTTTT.

This clonotype has a single count. The germline gene is not matched at one end of the junction; a read error may be the cause. The rearrangement links TRBV7-2 to TRBJ1-1; a weak D match, TRBD1 (6 bases). CDR3 length: 15 residues. Germline V gene data show CDR1 as SGHTA and CDR2 as FQGNSA. The CDR3, as DNA: TGTGTCAGCAGCTCCCGCTCGACAGGCAACACTGAAGCTTTCTTT. Its translation is CVSSSRSTGNTEAFF.

The V and J genes are TRBV28 and TRBJ1-4; 8 nucleotides agree with TRBD1. V dropped 2 bases and J dropped 10; count of bases not matched to a gene: 9. The CDR3 sequence is 15 residues long. Germline V gene data show CDR1 as MDHEN and CDR2 as SYDVKM. CDR3 bases: TGTGCCAGCAGTTTACCGGTAGGACAGGGAGTAAAACTGTTTTTT. Translation gives CASSLPVGQGVKLFF.

This sequence joins TRBV6-5 and TRBJ2-1; D might be TRBD2 (6 bases). CDR1 and CDR2 from the germline V gene are MNHEY and SVGAGI. This CDR3 region has 13 residues. Between the trimmed V and J ends, which lost 2 bases and 9 bases, there was a span of 11 bases. DNA for the CDR3: TGTGCCAGCAGTTACGCGACTAGAGGTGAGCAGTTCTTC. It translates to CASSYATRGEQFF.

The CDR3 DNA sequence: TGTGCCAGCAGCCGGACTAGCGGGACTCCCTACACCGGGGAGCTGTTTTTT. Translation gives CASSRTSGTPYTGELFF. J is TRBJ2-2 and V is TRBV6-5; TRBD2 matches at 12 bases. Losses at the gene ends were 6 bases for V and 3 bases for J; bases not matched to a gene: 8. CDR3 size: 17 residues. The germline gives CDR1 MNHEY, CDR2 SVGAGI.

Ten or more counts support this clonotype. The chain uses TRBV15 and TRBJ2-1; 12 nucleotides align to TRBD2. Trimming took 5 bases from V and 3 from J; bases not matched to a gene: 2. Germline-derived CDR1 and CDR2 are LNHNV and YYDKDF (reference sequence). This CDR3 is 15 amino acids long. CDR3 amino acids: CATSRTSGDYNEQFF. In DNA form, the CDR3 reads TGTGCCACCAGCCGGACTAGCGGGGACTACAATGAGCAGTTCTTC.